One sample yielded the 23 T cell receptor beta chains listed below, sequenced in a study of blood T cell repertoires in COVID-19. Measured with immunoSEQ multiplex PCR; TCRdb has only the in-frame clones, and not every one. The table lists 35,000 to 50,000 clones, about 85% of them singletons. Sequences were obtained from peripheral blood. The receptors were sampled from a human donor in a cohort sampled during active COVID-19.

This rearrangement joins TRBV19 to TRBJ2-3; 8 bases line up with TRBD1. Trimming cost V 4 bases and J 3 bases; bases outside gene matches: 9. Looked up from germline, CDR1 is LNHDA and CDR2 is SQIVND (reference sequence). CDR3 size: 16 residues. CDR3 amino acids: CASSKHRGSRTDTQYF. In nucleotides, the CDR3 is TGTGCCAGTAGTAAGCACAGGGGGAGCCGGACAGATACGCAGTATTTT.

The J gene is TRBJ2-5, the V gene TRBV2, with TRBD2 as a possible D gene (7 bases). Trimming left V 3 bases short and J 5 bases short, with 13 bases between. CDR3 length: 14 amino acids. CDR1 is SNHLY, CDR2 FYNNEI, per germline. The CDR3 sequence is CASSDGRGGETQYF. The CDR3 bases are TGTGCCAGCAGTGACGGCAGGGGAGGGGAGACCCAGTACTTC.

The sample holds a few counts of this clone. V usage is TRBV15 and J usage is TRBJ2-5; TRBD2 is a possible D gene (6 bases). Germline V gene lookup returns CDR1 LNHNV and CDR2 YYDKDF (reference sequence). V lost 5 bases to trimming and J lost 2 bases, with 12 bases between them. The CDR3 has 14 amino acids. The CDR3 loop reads CATSLSGVQETQYF. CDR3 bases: TGTGCCACCAGCCTTAGCGGAGTTCAAGAGACCCAGTACTTC.

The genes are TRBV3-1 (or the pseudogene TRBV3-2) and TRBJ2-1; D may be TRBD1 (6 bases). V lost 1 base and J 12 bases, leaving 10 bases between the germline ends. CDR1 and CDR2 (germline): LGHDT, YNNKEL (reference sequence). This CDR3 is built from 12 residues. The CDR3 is CASSQAVGGQFF. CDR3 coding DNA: TGTGCCAGCAGCCAAGCCGTAGGGGGGCAGTTCTTC.

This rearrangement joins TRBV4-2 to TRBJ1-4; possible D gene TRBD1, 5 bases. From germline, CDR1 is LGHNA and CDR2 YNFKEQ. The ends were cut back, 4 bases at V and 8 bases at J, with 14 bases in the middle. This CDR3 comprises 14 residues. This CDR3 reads CASSRGDAVEKLFF. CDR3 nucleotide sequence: TGTGCCAGCAGCCGGGGGGACGCAGTGGAAAAACTGTTTTTT.

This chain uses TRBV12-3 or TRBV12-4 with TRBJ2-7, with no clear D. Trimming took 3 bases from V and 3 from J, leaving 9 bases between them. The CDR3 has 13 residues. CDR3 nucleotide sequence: TGTGCCAGCAGTTTTCAGGCTGTCTACGAGCAGTACTTC. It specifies CASSFQAVYEQYF.

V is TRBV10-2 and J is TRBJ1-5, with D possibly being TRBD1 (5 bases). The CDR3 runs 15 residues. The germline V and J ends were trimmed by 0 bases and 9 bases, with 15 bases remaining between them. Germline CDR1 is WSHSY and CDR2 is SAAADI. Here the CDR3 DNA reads TGCGCCAGCAGTGAGTCCGGCAGGGCGGTGGGGCCCCAGCATTTT. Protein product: CASSESGRAVGPQHF.

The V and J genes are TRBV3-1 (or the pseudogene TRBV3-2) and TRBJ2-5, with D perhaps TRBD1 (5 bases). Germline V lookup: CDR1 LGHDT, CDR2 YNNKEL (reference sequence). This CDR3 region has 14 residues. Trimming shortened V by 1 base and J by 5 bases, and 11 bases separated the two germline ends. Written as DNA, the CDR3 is TGTGCCAGCAGCCAAGGGGCAGGGTTGGAGACCCAGTACTTC. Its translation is CASSQGAGLETQYF.

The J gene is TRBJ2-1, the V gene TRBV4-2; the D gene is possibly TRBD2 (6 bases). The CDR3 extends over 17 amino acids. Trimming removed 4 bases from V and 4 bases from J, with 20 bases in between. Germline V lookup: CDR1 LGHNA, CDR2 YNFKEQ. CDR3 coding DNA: TGTGCCAGCAGCCTGCTGACTGGGTCGGGGGAATACAATGAGCAGTTCTTC. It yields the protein CASSLLTGSGEYNEQFF.

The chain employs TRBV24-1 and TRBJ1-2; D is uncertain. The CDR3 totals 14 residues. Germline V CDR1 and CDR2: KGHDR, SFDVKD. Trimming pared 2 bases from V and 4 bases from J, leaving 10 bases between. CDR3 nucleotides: TGTGCCACCAGTGATTCAGCCGAGGCCTATGGCTACACCTTC. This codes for CATSDSAEAYGYTF.

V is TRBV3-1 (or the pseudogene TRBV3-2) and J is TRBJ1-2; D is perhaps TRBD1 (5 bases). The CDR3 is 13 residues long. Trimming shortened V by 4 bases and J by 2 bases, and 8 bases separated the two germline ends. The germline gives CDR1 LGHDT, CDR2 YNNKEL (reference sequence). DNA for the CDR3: TGTGCCAGCAGCCCGACAGAGAACTATGGCTACACCTTC. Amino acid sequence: CASSPTENYGYTF.

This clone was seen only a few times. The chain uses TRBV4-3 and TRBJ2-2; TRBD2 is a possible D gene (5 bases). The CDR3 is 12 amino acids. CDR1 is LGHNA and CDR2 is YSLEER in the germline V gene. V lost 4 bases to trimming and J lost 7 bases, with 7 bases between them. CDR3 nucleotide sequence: TGCGCCAGCAGCCTCCGGGGCGGGGAGCTGTTTTTT. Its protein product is CASSLRGGELFF.

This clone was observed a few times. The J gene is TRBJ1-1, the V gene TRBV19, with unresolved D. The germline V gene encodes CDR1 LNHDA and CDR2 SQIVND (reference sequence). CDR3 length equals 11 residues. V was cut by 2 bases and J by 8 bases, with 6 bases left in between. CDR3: CASSILPEAFF. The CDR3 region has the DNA TGTGCCAGTAGTATACTCCCCGAAGCTTTCTTT. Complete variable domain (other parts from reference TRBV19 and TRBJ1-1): DGGITQSPKYLFRKEGQNVTLSCEQNLNHDAMYWYRQDPGQGLRLIYYSQIVNDFQKGDIAEGYSVSREKKESFPLTVTSAQKNPTAFYLCASSILPEAFFGQGTRLTVV.

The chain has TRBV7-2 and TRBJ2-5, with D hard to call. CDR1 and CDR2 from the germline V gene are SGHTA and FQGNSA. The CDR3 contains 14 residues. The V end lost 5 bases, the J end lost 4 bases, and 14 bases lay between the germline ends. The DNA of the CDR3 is TGTGCCAGCAGCCGGTCAAGGAGTGGAGAGACCCAGTACTTC. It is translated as CASSRSRSGETQYF.

The CDR3, as DNA: TGTGCCATCAACCTGGACAGGGGGCCCCGGGGCGCTTTCTTT. Residues: CAINLDRGPRGAFF. This rearrangement joins TRBV10-3 to TRBJ1-1, with 11 positions matching TRBD1. Germline V gene data show CDR1 as ENHRY and CDR2 as SYGVKD. V dropped 7 bases and J dropped 11; count of bases not matched to a gene: 12. This CDR3 is built from 14 residues.

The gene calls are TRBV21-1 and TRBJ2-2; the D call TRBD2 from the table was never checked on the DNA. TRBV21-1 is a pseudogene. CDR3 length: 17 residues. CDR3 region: CASSTLAGTSTGGELFF. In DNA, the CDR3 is TGTGCCAGCAGCACCTTAGCGGGGACCTCAACGGGCGGGGAGCTGTTTTTT.

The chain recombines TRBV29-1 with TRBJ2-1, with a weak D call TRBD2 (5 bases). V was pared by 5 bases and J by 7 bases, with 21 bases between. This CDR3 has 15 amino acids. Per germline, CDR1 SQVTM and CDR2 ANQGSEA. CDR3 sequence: CSVCLTGLRANEQFF. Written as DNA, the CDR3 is TGCAGCGTTTGCCTTACGGGATTGAGGGCGAATGAGCAGTTCTTC.

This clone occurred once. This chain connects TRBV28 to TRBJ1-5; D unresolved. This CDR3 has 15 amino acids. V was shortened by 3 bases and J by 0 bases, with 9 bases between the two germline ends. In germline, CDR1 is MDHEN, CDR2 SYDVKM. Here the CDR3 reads CASSLAGGSNQPQHF. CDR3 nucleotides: TGTGCCAGCAGTTTGGCGGGAGGTAGCAATCAGCCCCAGCATTTT.

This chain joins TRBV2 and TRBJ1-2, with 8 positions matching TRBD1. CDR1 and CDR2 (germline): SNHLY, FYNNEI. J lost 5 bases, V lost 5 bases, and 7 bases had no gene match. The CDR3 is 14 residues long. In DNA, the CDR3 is TGTGCCAGCAGTCCAGGGGGCACCTCATATGGCTACACCTTC. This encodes CASSPGGTSYGYTF.

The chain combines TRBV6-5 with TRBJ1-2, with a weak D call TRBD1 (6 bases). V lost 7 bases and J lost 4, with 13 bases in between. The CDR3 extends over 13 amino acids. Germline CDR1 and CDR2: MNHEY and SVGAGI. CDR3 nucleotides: TGTGCCAGCATGCGCACAGGGTTCTATGGCTACACCTTC. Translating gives CASMRTGFYGYTF.

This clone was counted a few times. CDR3: CASSFRQGAEGGELFF. CDR3 bases: TGTGCCAGCAGCTTTCGACAGGGGGCGGAGGGCGGGGAGCTGTTTTTT. This rearrangement joins TRBV11-2 to TRBJ2-2; 10 nucleotides line up with TRBD1. Looked up from germline, CDR1 is SGHAT and CDR2 is FQNNGV. This CDR3 is 16 amino acids long. Germline trimming cut 3 bases from V and 7 bases from J; bases unmatched to any gene: 8.

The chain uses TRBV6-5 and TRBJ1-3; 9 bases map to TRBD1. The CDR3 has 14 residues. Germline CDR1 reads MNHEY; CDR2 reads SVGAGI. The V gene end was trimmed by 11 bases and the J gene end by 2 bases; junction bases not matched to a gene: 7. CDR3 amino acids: CASGGDRAGNTIYF. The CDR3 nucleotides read TGTGCCTCAGGTGGGGACAGGGCTGGAAACACCATATATTTT.

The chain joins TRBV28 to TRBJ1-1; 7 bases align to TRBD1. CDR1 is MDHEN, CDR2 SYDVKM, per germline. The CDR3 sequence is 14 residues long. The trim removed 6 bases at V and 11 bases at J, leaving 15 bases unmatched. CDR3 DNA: TGTGCCAGCAGGCCCGCCCTGACAGGGTCTATGGCTTTCTTT. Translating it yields CASRPALTGSMAFF. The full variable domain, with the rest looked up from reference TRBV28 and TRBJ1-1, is DVKVTQSSRYLVKRTGEKVFLECVQDMDHENMFWYRQDPGLGLRLIYFSYDVKMKEKGDIPEGYSVSREKKERFSLILESASTNQTSMYLCASRPALTGSMAFFGQGTRLTVV.